The 27 T cell receptor beta chains below were found in one sample sequenced in a study of blood T cell repertoires in COVID-19. Produced via immunoSEQ multiplex PCR; TCRdb's table is partial and in-frame only. This repertoire shows about 75,000 clones, 79% found once; its top ten account for less than 5.5%. Sequenced: peripheral blood. All receptors come from a woman older than 75 with active or convalescent COVID-19.

This chain connects TRBV7-9 to TRBJ2-5, with a possible D match to TRBD1 (5 bases). The CDR3 is made up of 15 amino acids. Germline loops: CDR1 SEHNR, CDR2 FQNEAQ (reference sequence). Trimming left V 5 bases short and J 5 bases short, with 18 bases between. In DNA, the CDR3 is TGTGCCAGCAGCCCCTTTGCCCCGCCAGGGGAGACCCAGTACTTC. This encodes CASSPFAPPGETQYF.

The sample holds a few counts of this clone. This chain connects TRBV18 to TRBJ2-3; 7 bases fit TRBD1. V was pared by 1 base and J by 2 bases, with 12 bases of the junction left unmatched. This CDR3 spans 18 amino acids. Germline lookup yields CDR1 KGHSH and CDR2 LQKENI. The CDR3 sequence is CASSPRFETGMFTDTQYF. The CDR3, as DNA: TGTGCCAGCTCACCACGTTTCGAGACAGGGATGTTCACAGATACGCAGTATTTT. The full variable domain, rest sourced from reference TRBV18 and TRBJ2-3, is NAGVMQNPRHLVRRRGQEARLRCSPMKGHSHVYWYRQLPEEGLKFMVYLQKENIIDESGMPKERFSAEFPKEGPSILRIQQVVRGDSAAYFCASSPRFETGMFTDTQYFGPGTRLTVL.

This clone was detected only a few times. V and J are TRBV14 and TRBJ1-2, with no clear D. The CDR3 is made up of 17 amino acids. CDR1 is SGHDN, CDR2 FVKESK, per germline. Trimming removed 0 bases from V and 7 bases from J, with 21 bases in between. CDR3 protein: CASSQEIGRRGWSGYTF. The CDR3 nucleotides are TGTGCCAGCAGCCAAGAGATCGGGCGCCGGGGTTGGTCTGGCTACACCTTC.

The J gene is TRBJ1-6, the V gene TRBV6-2 or TRBV6-3; unclear D gene. Germline V gene lookup returns CDR1 MNHEY and CDR2 SVGEGT. This CDR3 contains 15 residues. The V gene lost 6 bases and the J gene lost 4 bases, with 13 bases spanning the gap. The CDR3 coding sequence is TGTGCCAGCAGCTCAGCCGGGTCTTATAATTCACCCCTCCACTTT. Protein sequence: CASSSAGSYNSPLHF.

V gene TRBV29-1 combines with J gene TRBJ2-3, with a possible D match to TRBD2 (6 bases). The germline gives CDR1 SQVTM, CDR2 ANQGSEA. The CDR3 is 16 amino acids. V lost 6 bases and J lost 5, with 24 bases in between. CDR3 nucleotide sequence: TGCAGCGTCCCTAGAGGGAACGGAGGGGTGGGAGATACGCAGTATTTT. It encodes CSVPRGNGGVGDTQYF.

The chain couples TRBV2 to TRBJ1-3; tentatively, D is TRBD1 (5 bases). Germline V gives CDR1 SNHLY, CDR2 FYNNEI. The V and J ends lost 6 bases and 2 bases respectively, with 5 bases between them. CDR3 size: 12 residues. This CDR3 reads CASRQAGNTIYF. CDR3 in DNA: TGTGCCAGCAGACAGGCTGGAAACACCATATATTTT.

J is TRBJ1-1 and V is TRBV28, with 8 bases matching TRBD1. Germline lookup yields CDR1 MDHEN and CDR2 SYDVKM. V was pared by 6 bases and J by 0 bases, with 9 bases of the junction left unmatched. The CDR3 has 16 residues. CDR3 nucleotides: TGTGCCAGCAGCTCGACAGGGGCCACTATGAACACTGAAGCTTTCTTT. Residues: CASSSTGATMNTEAFF. The full variable domain, with the rest looked up from reference TRBV28 and TRBJ1-1, is DVKVTQSSRYLVKRTGEKVFLECVQDMDHENMFWYRQDPGLGLRLIYFSYDVKMKEKGDIPEGYSVSREKKERFSLILESASTNQTSMYLCASSSTGATMNTEAFFGQGTRLTVV.

In this sample, this clone turned up a few times. V is TRBV28 and J is TRBJ2-7, with 8 bases identical to TRBD1. The CDR3 has 15 residues. J lost 7 bases, V lost 7 bases, and 15 bases had no gene match. The V gene's germline CDR1 is MDHEN and CDR2 SYDVKM. DNA for the CDR3: TGTGCCAGCACCTTATGGACAGGGCCTACGGGTGAGCAGTACTTC. It encodes CASTLWTGPTGEQYF.

The chain combines TRBV6-5 with TRBJ1-6; D unclear. Germline CDR1 reads MNHEY; CDR2 reads SVGAGI. V was pared by 7 bases and J by 3 bases, with 10 bases between. This CDR3 is 14 amino acids long. CDR3 sequence: CASTSPLYNSPLHF. The CDR3 nucleotides are TGTGCCAGCACGTCCCCCCTCTATAATTCACCCCTCCACTTT.

This sequence joins TRBV18 and TRBJ1-1; a possible D gene is TRBD1 (5 bases). The CDR3 loop spans 14 amino acids. Trimming removed 1 base from V and 5 bases from J, with 11 bases in between. Per germline, CDR1 KGHSH and CDR2 LQKENI. DNA of the CDR3: TGTGCCAGCTCACCACTGGGGGAGGGAACTGAAGCTTTCTTT. It specifies CASSPLGEGTEAFF.

This clone was seen once. The V gene is TRBV5-4, the J gene TRBJ2-7, with D possibly matching TRBD2 (5 bases). CDR1 and CDR2 from the germline V gene are SGHNT and YYREEE (reference sequence). Trimming removed 5 bases from V and 1 base from J, with 16 bases in between. This CDR3 is built from 15 residues. The CDR3 nucleotides read TGTGCCAGCAGTCCGGTAGCGCCTCCGTCCTACGAGCAGTACTTC. Encoded protein: CASSPVAPPSYEQYF. Full variable domain (outside the CDR3, taken from reference TRBV5-4 and TRBJ2-7): ETGVTQSPTHLIKTRGQQVTLRCSSQSGHNTVSWYQQALGQGPQFIFQYYREEENGRGNFPPRFSGLQFPNYSSELNVNALELDDSALYLCASSPVAPPSYEQYFGPGTRLTVT.

CDR3 sequence reads: CASSQRTGGQNIQYF. The CDR3 coding sequence is TGTGCCAGCAGCCAGCGGACAGGGGGCCAAAACATTCAGTACTTC. This rearrangement joins TRBV7-2 to TRBJ2-4; 11 bases fit TRBD1. Germline CDR1 reads SGHTA; CDR2 reads FQGNSA. V dropped 5 bases and J dropped 5; count of bases not matched to a gene: 5. CDR3 size: 15 residues.

This chain uses TRBV6-2 or TRBV6-3 with TRBJ2-1, with a weak D call TRBD2 (5 bases). The CDR3 has 16 residues. Between the trimmed V and J ends, which lost 0 bases and 8 bases, there was a span of 17 bases. Looked up from germline, CDR1 is MNHEY and CDR2 is SVGEGT. The CDR3 loop reads CASSYSIGSLIYEQFF. As DNA, the CDR3 is TGTGCCAGCAGTTACTCGATTGGGAGTCTAATCTATGAGCAGTTCTTC.

The V call is TRBV9, the J call TRBJ2-1; TRBD2 agrees at 13 bases. Germline V lookup: CDR1 SGDLS, CDR2 YYNGEE. This CDR3 spans 16 amino acids. V lost 3 bases to trimming and J lost 9 bases; unmatched junction nucleotides: 9. CDR3 sequence reads: CASSAPLAGGPSEQFF. CDR3 coding DNA: TGTGCCAGCAGCGCCCCACTAGCGGGAGGGCCCAGTGAGCAGTTCTTC.

CDR3 protein: CASSVTADTQYF. The CDR3 coding sequence is TGTGCCAGCAGCGTTACAGCCGATACGCAGTATTTT. The J gene is TRBJ2-3, the V gene TRBV5-5; D not certain. Trimming removed 4 bases at V and 6 bases at J, with 9 bases between. CDR3 size: 12 residues. Germline V gene lookup returns CDR1 SGHKS and CDR2 YYEKEE (reference sequence).

The chain couples TRBV19 to TRBJ2-2; 7 nucleotides match TRBD2. CDR1 and CDR2 (germline): LNHDA, SQIVND (reference sequence). The CDR3 extends over 16 amino acids. V dropped 6 bases and J dropped 2; count of bases not matched to a gene: 9. The CDR3 DNA is TGTGCCAGTAGAATGGGAACTAGCGAAAACACCGGGGAGCTGTTTTTT. This sequence encodes CASRMGTSENTGELFF.

The gene calls are TRBV4-1 and TRBJ2-1; TRBD1 might be the D (5 bases). Germline V gene lookup returns CDR1 MGHRA and CDR2 YSYEKL. The CDR3 length is 15 residues. The V end was cut by 0 bases, the J end by 8 bases, with 14 bases between. CDR3 amino acids: CASSQETLGLYEQFF. The CDR3 nucleotides are TGCGCCAGCAGCCAAGAGACTTTGGGGCTCTATGAGCAGTTCTTC.

The CDR3 DNA reads TGTGCCAGCAGTTCTCCGTTGGAAGCTTTCTTT. Translated: CASSSPLEAFF. V usage is TRBV6-2 or TRBV6-3 and J usage is TRBJ1-1, with D uncertain. V lost 4 bases to trimming and J lost 8 bases, with 8 bases between them. The V gene's germline CDR1 is MNHEY and CDR2 SVGEGT. This CDR3 spans 11 amino acids.

The chain couples TRBV7-3 to TRBJ2-2, with 9 nucleotides matching TRBD2. V gave up 5 bases and J gave up 1 base; unmatched junction bases: 2. Germline CDR1 is SGHTA and CDR2 is FQGTGA. The CDR3 is 15 amino acids. CDR3: CASSRAGGNTGELFF. The CDR3, as DNA: TGTGCCAGCAGCAGAGCGGGAGGGAACACCGGGGAGCTGTTTTTT.

V usage is TRBV19 and J usage is TRBJ1-2, with D possibly TRBD1 on 5 matching bases. The germline CDR1 and CDR2 sequences are LNHDA and SQIVND (reference sequence). The CDR3 spans 16 residues. The ends were cut back, 2 bases at V and 5 bases at J, with 18 bases in the middle. The CDR3 here is CASSISGSRLPYGYTF. In DNA form, the CDR3 reads TGTGCCAGTAGTATATCAGGGTCCAGGCTCCCTTATGGCTACACCTTC.

This rearrangement joins TRBV5-1 to TRBJ2-7; 7 positions match TRBD2. Germline V lookup: CDR1 SGHRS, CDR2 YFSETQ. V shed 4 bases and J 2 bases; nucleotides not matched to a gene: 12. CDR3 size: 16 residues. The CDR3 protein is CASSPRGLSGAYEQYF. The DNA of the CDR3 is TGCGCCAGCAGCCCCCGGGGGTTGAGCGGGGCCTACGAGCAGTACTTC. The whole variable domain, filled in from reference TRBV5-1 and TRBJ2-7, reads KAGVTQTPRYLIKTRGQQVTLSCSPISGHRSVSWYQQTPGQGLQFLFEYFSETQRNKGNFPGRFSGRQFSNSRSEMNVSTLELGDSALYLCASSPRGLSGAYEQYFGPGTRLTVT.

This clone was detected only a few times. The chain carries TRBV24-1 and TRBJ1-3, with D uncertain. The CDR3 has 15 amino acids. V lost 3 bases to trimming and J lost 4 bases, with 12 bases between them. Germline lookup yields CDR1 KGHDR and CDR2 SFDVKD. The CDR3 DNA is TGTGCCACCAGTGATCCCCGGCAGCGGGGAAACACCATATATTTT. It encodes CATSDPRQRGNTIYF.

The chain carries TRBV6-5 and TRBJ1-1, with TRBD1 matching 8 bases. With V trimmed by 5 bases and J by 4 bases, 6 bases remained unmatched. This CDR3 has 14 amino acids. The germline gives CDR1 MNHEY, CDR2 SVGAGI. CDR3 nucleotide sequence: TGTGCCAGCAGTCCAGGGGGCCCCGGCACTGAAGCTTTCTTT. The encoded protein is CASSPGGPGTEAFF.

V is TRBV6-2 or TRBV6-3 and J is TRBJ2-3; the match to TRBD2 covers 14 bases. Germline loops: CDR1 MNHEY, CDR2 SVGEGT. The CDR3 runs to 15 residues. V lost 2 bases and J lost 7; bases outside the gene matches: 2. CDR3 sequence (DNA): TGTGCCAGCAGTTACAGGACTAGCGGGAGGAATACGCAGTATTTT. Its protein is CASSYRTSGRNTQYF.

About this clone itself: Mismatch with germline at one junction end may stem from a read error. The chain carries TRBV7-2 and TRBJ1-1; TRBD1 matches at 7 bases. The CDR3 contains 13 residues. Germline V gene data show CDR1 as SGHTA and CDR2 as FQGNSA. CDR3 residues: CASSSTSRDSVRF. In DNA form, the CDR3 reads TGTGCCAGCAGCTCAACGTCCCGGGACAGCGTTAGATTT.

In its sample, this clone was seen once. This sequence joins TRBV7-9 and TRBJ2-5; the match to TRBD2 covers 12 bases. The CDR3 extends over 15 amino acids. Germline assignment: CDR1 SEHNR and CDR2 FQNEAQ (reference sequence). V shed 4 bases, J shed 5 bases, and the junction held 5 bases outside the gene matches. The CDR3 coding sequence is TGTGCCAGCAGCTCTAGCGGGAGGGCCGACGAGACCCAGTACTTC. It codes for CASSSSGRADETQYF.

The DNA of the CDR3 is TGTGCCAGCAGCCAAGAGAGGACAGGACCAGGAAAGGAGAATCAGCCCCAGCATTTT. It specifies CASSQERTGPGKENQPQHF. The chain uses TRBV3-1 (or the pseudogene TRBV3-2) and TRBJ1-5, with 7 bases that match TRBD1. CDR1 and CDR2 (germline): LGHDT, YNNKEL (reference sequence). The CDR3 totals 19 residues. V lost 0 bases and J lost 4; bases outside the gene matches: 15.